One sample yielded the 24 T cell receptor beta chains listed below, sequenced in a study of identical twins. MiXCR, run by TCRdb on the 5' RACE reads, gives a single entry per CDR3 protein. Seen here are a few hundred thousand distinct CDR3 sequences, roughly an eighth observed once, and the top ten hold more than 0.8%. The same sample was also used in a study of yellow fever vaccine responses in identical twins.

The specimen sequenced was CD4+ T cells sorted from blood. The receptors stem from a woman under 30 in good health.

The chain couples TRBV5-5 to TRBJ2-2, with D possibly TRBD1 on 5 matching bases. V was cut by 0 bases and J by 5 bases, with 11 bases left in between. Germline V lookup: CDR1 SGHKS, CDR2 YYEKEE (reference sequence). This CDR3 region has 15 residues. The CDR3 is CASSLEGHRTGELFF. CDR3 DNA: TGTGCCAGCAGCTTGGAGGGCCACAGGACCGGGGAGCTGTTTTTT.

CDR3: CASSPRGSPGVYNEQFF. The CDR3 coding sequence is TGTGCCAGCAGTCCTAGGGGGTCGCCGGGGGTTTACAATGAGCAGTTCTTC. The rearrangement links TRBV6-1 to TRBJ2-1; the D call may be TRBD1 or TRBD2 (6 bases each). The germline V gene encodes CDR1 MNHNS and CDR2 SASEGT. The V end lost 5 bases, the J end lost 4 bases, and 21 bases lay between the germline ends. The length of the CDR3 is 17 residues.

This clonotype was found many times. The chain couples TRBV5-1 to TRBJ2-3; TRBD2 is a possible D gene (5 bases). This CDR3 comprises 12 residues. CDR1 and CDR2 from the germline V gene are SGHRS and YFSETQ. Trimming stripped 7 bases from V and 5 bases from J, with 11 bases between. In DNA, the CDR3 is TGCGCCAGCTGGGTCGCGGGAGATACGCAGTATTTT. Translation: CASWVAGDTQYF.

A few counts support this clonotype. CDR3 loop: CAIRGTSGYNEQFF. The CDR3 coding sequence is TGTGCCATCAGGGGGACTAGCGGCTACAATGAGCAGTTCTTC. J is TRBJ2-1 and V is TRBV10-3, with 11 bases lining up with TRBD2. Trimming took 6 bases from V and 3 from J; bases not matched to a gene: 1. The CDR3 extends over 14 amino acids. Germline V CDR1 and CDR2: ENHRY, SYGVKD.

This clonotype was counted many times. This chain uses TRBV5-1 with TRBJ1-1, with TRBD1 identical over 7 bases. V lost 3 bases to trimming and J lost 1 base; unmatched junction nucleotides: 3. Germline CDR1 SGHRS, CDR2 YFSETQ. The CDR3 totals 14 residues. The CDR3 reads CASSSEGANTEAFF. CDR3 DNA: TGCGCCAGCAGCTCGGAGGGGGCGAACACTGAAGCTTTCTTT. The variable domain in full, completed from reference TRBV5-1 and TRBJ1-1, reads KAGVTQTPRYLIKTRGQQVTLSCSPISGHRSVSWYQQTPGQGLQFLFEYFSETQRNKGNFPGRFSGRQFSNSRSEMNVSTLELGDSALYLCASSSEGANTEAFFGQGTRLTVV.

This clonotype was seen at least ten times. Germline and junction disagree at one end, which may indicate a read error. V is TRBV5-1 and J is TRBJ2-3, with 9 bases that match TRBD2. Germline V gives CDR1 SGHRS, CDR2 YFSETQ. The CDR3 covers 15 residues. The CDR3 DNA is TGTGCCAGCAGTTTAGCGGGAGCTAGCACAGATACGCAGTATTTT. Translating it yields CASSLAGASTDTQYF.

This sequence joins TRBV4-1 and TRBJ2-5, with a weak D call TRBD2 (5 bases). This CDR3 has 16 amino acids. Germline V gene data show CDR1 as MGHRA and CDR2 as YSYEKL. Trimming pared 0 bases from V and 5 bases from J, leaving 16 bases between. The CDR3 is CASSQDKRWVGETQYF. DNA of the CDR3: TGCGCCAGCAGCCAAGATAAGCGGTGGGTCGGGGAGACCCAGTACTTC.

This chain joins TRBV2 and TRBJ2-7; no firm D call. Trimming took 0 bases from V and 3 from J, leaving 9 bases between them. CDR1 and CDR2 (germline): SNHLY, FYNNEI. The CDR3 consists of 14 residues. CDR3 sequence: CASSEAQTLYEQYF. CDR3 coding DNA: TGTGCCAGCAGTGAAGCGCAGACTCTCTACGAGCAGTACTTC.

CDR3 DNA sequence: TGTGCCAGCAGTTTAGGCGTTGGCGTGGGGGCAACGAATCAGCCCCAGCATTTT. It is translated as CASSLGVGVGATNQPQHF. V is TRBV12-3 or TRBV12-4 and J is TRBJ1-5; possible D gene TRBD1, 6 bases. V was shortened by 1 base and J by 4 bases, with 20 bases between the two germline ends. The CDR3 covers 18 residues.

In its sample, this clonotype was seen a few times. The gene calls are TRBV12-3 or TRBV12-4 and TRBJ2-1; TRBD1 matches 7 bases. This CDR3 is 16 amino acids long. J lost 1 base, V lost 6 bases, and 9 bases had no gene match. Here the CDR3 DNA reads TGTGCCAGCAGCCCGACAAACAGGGGATCCTACAATGAGCAGTTCTTC. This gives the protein CASSPTNRGSYNEQFF.

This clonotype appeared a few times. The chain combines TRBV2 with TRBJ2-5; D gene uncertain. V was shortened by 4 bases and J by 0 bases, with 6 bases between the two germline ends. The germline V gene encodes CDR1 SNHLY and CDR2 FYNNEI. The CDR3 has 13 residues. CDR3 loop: CASSVGYQETQYF. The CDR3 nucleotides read TGTGCCAGCAGTGTTGGTTACCAAGAGACCCAGTACTTC.

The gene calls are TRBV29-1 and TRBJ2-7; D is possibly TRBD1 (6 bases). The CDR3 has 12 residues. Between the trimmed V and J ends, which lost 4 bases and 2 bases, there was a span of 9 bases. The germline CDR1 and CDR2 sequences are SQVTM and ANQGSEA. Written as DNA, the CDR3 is TGCAGCGTTGGATGGACAGCCTACGAGCAGTACTTC. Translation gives CSVGWTAYEQYF.

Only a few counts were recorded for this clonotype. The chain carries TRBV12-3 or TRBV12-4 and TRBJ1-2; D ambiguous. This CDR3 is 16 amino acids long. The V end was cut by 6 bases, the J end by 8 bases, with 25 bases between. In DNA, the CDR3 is TGTGCCAGCAGCCCGCAACACAGCTTGGGGTCGGTCGGCTACACCTTC. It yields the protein CASSPQHSLGSVGYTF.

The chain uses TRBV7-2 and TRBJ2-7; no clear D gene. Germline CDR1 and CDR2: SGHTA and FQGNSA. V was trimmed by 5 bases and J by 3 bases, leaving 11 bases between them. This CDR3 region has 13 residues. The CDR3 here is CASSTQTRYEQYF. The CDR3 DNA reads TGTGCCAGCAGCACACAAACCCGCTACGAGCAGTACTTC.

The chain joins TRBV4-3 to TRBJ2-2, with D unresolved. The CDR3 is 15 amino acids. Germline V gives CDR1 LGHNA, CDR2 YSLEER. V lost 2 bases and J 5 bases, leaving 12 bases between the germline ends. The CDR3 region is CASSQWVGDTGELFF. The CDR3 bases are TGCGCCAGCAGCCAATGGGTTGGGGATACCGGGGAGCTGTTTTTT.

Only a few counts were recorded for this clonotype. As DNA, the CDR3 is TGTGCCAGCAGCCTCAGGGTCTTAGCGAGACACAATGAGCAGTTCTTC. It encodes CASSLRVLARHNEQFF. V and J are TRBV27 and TRBJ2-1, with D possibly called TRBD1 or TRBD2 (5 bases each). Trimming left V 6 bases short and J 5 bases short, with 20 bases between. CDR1 and CDR2 (germline): MNHEY, SMNVEV (reference sequence). This CDR3 has 16 amino acids.

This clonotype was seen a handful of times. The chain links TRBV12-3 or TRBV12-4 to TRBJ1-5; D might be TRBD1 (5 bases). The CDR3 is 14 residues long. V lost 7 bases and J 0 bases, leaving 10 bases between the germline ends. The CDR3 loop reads CASNRGPSNQPQHF. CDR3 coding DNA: TGTGCCAGCAACCGGGGCCCTAGCAATCAGCCCCAGCATTTT.

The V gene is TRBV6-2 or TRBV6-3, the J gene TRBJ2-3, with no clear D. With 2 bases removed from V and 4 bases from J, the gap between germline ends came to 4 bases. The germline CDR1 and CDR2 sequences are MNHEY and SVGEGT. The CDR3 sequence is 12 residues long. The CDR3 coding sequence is TGTGCCAGCAGTTACCATCCAGATACGCAGTATTTT. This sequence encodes CASSYHPDTQYF.

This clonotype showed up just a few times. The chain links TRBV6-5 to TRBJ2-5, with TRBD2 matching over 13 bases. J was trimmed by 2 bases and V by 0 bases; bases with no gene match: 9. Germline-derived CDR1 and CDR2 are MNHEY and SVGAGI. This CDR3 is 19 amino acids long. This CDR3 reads CASSYSPLAGGLRQETQYF. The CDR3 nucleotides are TGTGCCAGCAGTTACTCACCACTAGCGGGAGGGCTTCGGCAAGAGACCCAGTACTTC.

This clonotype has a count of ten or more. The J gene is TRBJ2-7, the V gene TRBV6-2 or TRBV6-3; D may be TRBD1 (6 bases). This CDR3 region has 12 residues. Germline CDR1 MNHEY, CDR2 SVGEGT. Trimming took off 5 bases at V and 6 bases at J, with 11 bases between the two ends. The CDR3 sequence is CASSQQGREQYF. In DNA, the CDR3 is TGTGCCAGCAGTCAGCAGGGGCGCGAGCAGTACTTC.

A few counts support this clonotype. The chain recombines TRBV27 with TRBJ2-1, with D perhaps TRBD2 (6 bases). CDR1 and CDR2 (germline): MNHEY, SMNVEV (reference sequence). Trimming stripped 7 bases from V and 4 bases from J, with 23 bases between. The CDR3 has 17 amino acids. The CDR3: CASTSIRRTTIYNEQFF. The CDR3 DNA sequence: TGTGCCAGCACATCAATTCGCCGGACTACCATTTACAATGAGCAGTTCTTC.

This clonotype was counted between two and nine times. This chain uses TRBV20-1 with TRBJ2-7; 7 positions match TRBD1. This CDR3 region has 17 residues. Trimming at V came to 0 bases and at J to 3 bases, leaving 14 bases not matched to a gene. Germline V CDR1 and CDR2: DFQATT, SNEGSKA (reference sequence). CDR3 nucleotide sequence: TGCAGTGCTAGAGATAATTTATCAGGGGGTACTAACTACGAGCAGTACTTC. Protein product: CSARDNLSGGTNYEQYF.

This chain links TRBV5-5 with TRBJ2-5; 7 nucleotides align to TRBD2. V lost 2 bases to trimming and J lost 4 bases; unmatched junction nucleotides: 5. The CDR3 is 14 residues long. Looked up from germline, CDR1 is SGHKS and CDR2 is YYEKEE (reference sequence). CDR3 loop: CASSFSTGGETQYF. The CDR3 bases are TGTGCCAGCAGCTTTAGTACGGGGGGAGAGACCCAGTACTTC.

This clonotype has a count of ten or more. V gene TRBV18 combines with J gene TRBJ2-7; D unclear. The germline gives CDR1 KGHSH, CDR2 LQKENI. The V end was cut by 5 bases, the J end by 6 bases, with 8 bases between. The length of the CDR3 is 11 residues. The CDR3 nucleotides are TGTGCCAGCTCAGAAGGTAGCGAGCAGTACTTC. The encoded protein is CASSEGSEQYF.